These 25 T cell receptor beta chains share one sample of origin, sequenced in a study of lymphopenia after photon versus proton radiotherapy (dated by TCRdb to about 2019). The protocol used for the library was the immunoSEQ multiplex PCR assay. Entries here come from immuneACCESS through TCRdb and include only in-frame sequences with V and J called. Some clones fail to appear in such tables; in the studies checked, an unresolved V gene covers under half of the shortfall, and the cause of the remainder is unknown. This sample comprises 40,000 to 45,000 clones, over 80% of them detected only once. The ten largest clones add up to roughly 25% of the sample. This sample comprised peripheral blood, obtained from a patient treated with proton-based radiotherapy. The receptors here all came from a woman in her sixties or seventies with pancreatic cancer.

This clone was detected only once. The chain uses TRBV6-5 and TRBJ1-1; perhaps TRBD1 as D (5 bases). This CDR3 spans 11 amino acids. V was clipped by 8 bases and J by 4 bases, with 8 bases between them. CDR1 MNHEY and CDR2 SVGAGI come from the germline V gene. The CDR3 DNA is TGTGCCAGCGGAGGGGCCACTGAAGCTTTCTTT. Protein sequence: CASGGATEAFF.

The V and J genes are TRBV11-2 and TRBJ2-4, with 10 bases fitting TRBD1. CDR1 and CDR2 from the germline V gene are SGHAT and FQNNGV. The CDR3 has 16 residues. V gave up 5 bases and J gave up 4 bases; unmatched junction bases: 8. CDR3 sequence reads: CASSLWGQGKKNIQYF. CDR3 DNA sequence: TGTGCCAGCAGCCTTTGGGGACAGGGGAAAAAAAACATTCAGTACTTC.

A single count supports this clone. This chain links TRBV4-3 with TRBJ2-7; 14 bases line up with TRBD2. The CDR3 covers 19 residues. Germline assignment: CDR1 LGHNA and CDR2 YSLEER. Unmatched junction bases numbered 13, after V lost 3 bases and J lost 3 bases. In DNA, the CDR3 is TGCGCCAGCAGCCAGCTACACGGGGGACTAGCGGGAGCTTACTACGAGCAGTACTTC. This gives the protein CASSQLHGGLAGAYYEQYF.

The rearrangement links TRBV19 to TRBJ1-5, with no clear D. The V gene lost 3 bases and the J gene lost 2 bases, with 11 bases spanning the gap. Germline V CDR1 and CDR2: LNHDA, SQIVND (reference sequence). The CDR3 totals 15 residues. Here the CDR3 reads CASSIPGLGNQPQHF. The CDR3 nucleotides read TGTGCCAGTAGTATTCCCGGGTTAGGCAATCAGCCCCAGCATTTT.

This clone was found once. Other DNA sequences in the sample encode the same CDR3. The CDR3 sequence: CASSESADTQYF. DNA of the CDR3: TGTGCCAGCAGTGAATCCGCAGATACGCAGTATTTT. This chain joins TRBV25-1 and TRBJ2-3; no clear D gene. V dropped 1 base and J dropped 4 bases, with 3 bases sitting between them. CDR3 length equals 12 residues. The V gene's germline CDR1 is MGHDK and CDR2 SYGVNS.

J is TRBJ1-2 and V is TRBV28, with D possibly matching TRBD1 (5 bases). The CDR3 consists of 13 residues. Germline V gene sequence: CDR1 MDHEN, CDR2 SYDVKM. V was pared by 5 bases and J by 5 bases, with 12 bases between. This CDR3 reads CASSPRQLYGYTF. The CDR3 DNA reads TGTGCCAGCAGTCCGCGACAGTTATATGGCTACACCTTC.

Turning to this clone: One end of the junction does not line up with germline, which may come from a read error. The V call is TRBV27, the J call TRBJ2-1; TRBD2 matches at 14 bases. The CDR3 has 17 residues. Germline V gene data show CDR1 as MNHEY and CDR2 as SMNVEV (reference sequence). The DNA for the CDR3 is TGTGCCAGCAGAAGAGGGACTAGCGGGGGAGGGGCAATGAGCACCCTCTTC. Amino acids: CASRRGTSGGGAMSTLF.

The genes are TRBV7-3 and TRBJ2-5, with 12 bases matching TRBD1. The J segment lost 4 bases and the V segment lost 3 bases, leaving 15 bases of the junction unmatched. CDR1 is SGHTA and CDR2 is FQGTGA in the germline V gene. The CDR3 covers 19 residues. The CDR3 bases are TGTGCCAGCAGCTTGAGGGGGCCCGGGACAGGGGGCTGGAGAGAGACCCAGTACTTC. It yields the protein CASSLRGPGTGGWRETQYF.

The CDR3 spells CASSPIAGTYEQYF. The CDR3 region has the DNA TGCGCCAGCAGCCCAATAGCGGGGACCTACGAGCAGTACTTC. V is TRBV5-1 and J is TRBJ2-7, with 8 positions matching TRBD2. The J segment lost 2 bases and the V segment lost 4 bases, leaving 5 bases of the junction unmatched. The CDR3 has 14 amino acids. Germline V CDR1 and CDR2: SGHRS, YFSETQ.

This clone appeared once. The chain employs TRBV19 and TRBJ2-3; 13 nucleotides agree with TRBD2. This CDR3 comprises 16 residues. Unmatched junction bases numbered 5, after V lost 5 bases and J lost 3 bases. Germline assignment: CDR1 LNHDA and CDR2 SQIVND (reference sequence). CDR3 in DNA: TGTGCCAGTAGTGCGGGACTAGCGGGATTGACAGATACGCAGTATTTT. Protein product: CASSAGLAGLTDTQYF.

The chain carries TRBV5-4 and TRBJ2-3; D possibly corresponds to TRBD1 (6 bases). V was cut by 4 bases and J by 2 bases, with 17 bases left in between. The CDR3 runs to 16 residues. Germline V gene sequence: CDR1 SGHNT, CDR2 YYREEE (reference sequence). In nucleotides, the CDR3 is TGTGCCAGCAGCACGCCCCGGGACAAGCCCACAGATACGCAGTATTTT. Translation gives CASSTPRDKPTDTQYF.

The gene calls are TRBV28 and TRBJ1-3; no firm D call. Trimming left V 4 bases short and J 1 base short, with 14 bases between. The CDR3 has 16 residues. The germline V gene has CDR1 MDHEN and CDR2 SYDVKM. The CDR3 DNA is TGTGCCAGCAGTTCATCTGCCACGGGTTCTGGAAACACCATATATTTT. It yields the protein CASSSSATGSGNTIYF. The full variable domain, in which reference TRBV28 and TRBJ1-3 provide the parts outside the CDR3, is DVKVTQSSRYLVKRTGEKVFLECVQDMDHENMFWYRQDPGLGLRLIYFSYDVKMKEKGDIPEGYSVSREKKERFSLILESASTNQTSMYLCASSSSATGSGNTIYFGEGSWLTVV.

The chain joins TRBV5-4 to TRBJ2-1, with D maybe TRBD2 (6 bases). Germline assignment: CDR1 SGHNT and CDR2 YYREEE (reference sequence). The germline V and J ends were trimmed by 1 base and 6 bases, with 14 bases remaining between them. The length of the CDR3 is 15 residues. This chain's CDR3 is CASSLLGLASNEQFF. The CDR3 DNA follows: TGTGCCAGCAGCTTGTTGGGCCTAGCGAGCAATGAGCAGTTCTTC.

The chain joins TRBV7-2 to TRBJ2-3; 12 nucleotides line up with TRBD2. The CDR3 contains 17 residues. Losses at the gene ends were 2 bases for V and 2 bases for J; bases not matched to a gene: 5. Germline V lookup: CDR1 SGHTA, CDR2 FQGNSA. DNA for the CDR3: TGTGCCAGCAGCTTATCACTAGCGGGAGGAGTCACAGATACGCAGTATTTT. Its translation: CASSLSLAGGVTDTQYF.

The V gene is TRBV10-3, the J gene TRBJ1-2; weak D call: TRBD1 (5 bases). The CDR3 contains 14 residues. CDR1 is ENHRY and CDR2 is SYGVKD in the germline V gene. Trimming left V 8 bases short and J 8 bases short, with 21 bases between. This chain's CDR3 is CAIGGTDTLRGYTF. The CDR3 DNA sequence: TGTGCCATCGGCGGGACGGATACCTTGCGGGGCTACACCTTC.

This clone was found once. CDR3 sequence: CASSGDITYEQYF. The DNA of the CDR3 is TGTGCCAGCTCGGGAGACATCACCTACGAGCAGTACTTC. This chain connects TRBV18 to TRBJ2-7; the D gene is possibly TRBD2 (5 bases). Trimming removed 6 bases from V and 2 bases from J, with 11 bases in between. Germline lookup yields CDR1 KGHSH and CDR2 LQKENI. CDR3 size: 13 residues.

V usage is TRBV27 and J usage is TRBJ2-1; 8 bases are shared with TRBD1. V shed 1 base, J shed 5 bases, and the junction held 16 bases outside the gene matches. CDR3 length: 19 amino acids. Germline V gives CDR1 MNHEY, CDR2 SMNVEV (reference sequence). The CDR3 nucleotides read TGTGCCAGCAGTTTATTTTTCCCCTTTACCGGGACAGGCGACAATGAGCAGTTCTTC. This translates into CASSLFFPFTGTGDNEQFF.

This sequence joins TRBV28 and TRBJ1-5, with 9 bases fitting TRBD1. Losses at the gene ends were 2 bases for V and 6 bases for J; bases not matched to a gene: 5. This CDR3 contains 15 residues. In germline, CDR1 is MDHEN, CDR2 SYDVKM. The CDR3 is CASSLRQGGSQPQHF. CDR3 DNA: TGTGCCAGCAGTTTAAGACAGGGGGGGAGTCAGCCCCAGCATTTT.

To note about this clone: The junction shows a germline mismatch at one end, possibly a read error. The J gene is TRBJ1-6, the V gene TRBV7-8, with D perhaps matching TRBD1 (5 bases). CDR3 length: 15 residues. CDR1 is SGHVS and CDR2 is FQNEAQ in the germline V gene. DNA for the CDR3: TGTGCCAGCAGCTCTGAAATCCAGGGCGGGGCATCCAGGCGCTTT. Amino acid sequence: CASSSEIQGGASRRF.

This chain joins TRBV28 and TRBJ1-1, with 10 nucleotides matching TRBD1. Looked up from germline, CDR1 is MDHEN and CDR2 is SYDVKM. The ends lost 6 bases at V and 0 bases at J; junction bases unmatched: 1. The CDR3 contains 14 residues. CDR3 nucleotides: TGTGCCAGCAGGGGGACAGGGGTGAACACTGAAGCTTTCTTT. The encoded protein is CASRGTGVNTEAFF.

V is TRBV28 and J is TRBJ1-5, with D perhaps matching TRBD1 (6 bases). Deletions cut 6 bases from V and 0 bases from J, with 21 bases between. This CDR3 has 18 amino acids. Germline lookup yields CDR1 MDHEN and CDR2 SYDVKM. The CDR3 loop is CASSPAGGALDSNQPQHF. CDR3 DNA sequence: TGTGCCAGCAGCCCCGCTGGGGGGGCGCTCGATAGCAATCAGCCCCAGCATTTT.

The chain recombines TRBV5-6 with TRBJ1-1, with D possibly TRBD1 on 5 matching bases. Germline CDR1 and CDR2: SGHDT and YYEEEE. The CDR3 has 15 amino acids. The V end lost 1 base, the J end lost 11 bases, and 21 bases lay between the germline ends. The CDR3 DNA reads TGTGCCAGCAGCTTGTTTCTGTCCGAGGGGAACGCCGCTTTCTTT. Its protein is CASSLFLSEGNAAFF.

The chain couples TRBV27 to TRBJ2-3; 7 bases line up with TRBD1. Per the germline V gene, CDR1 is MNHEY and CDR2 is SMNVEV (reference sequence). CDR3 size: 16 residues. J gave up 7 bases and V 3 bases, and 13 bases lay outside the gene matches. This chain's CDR3 is CASSLLTLTGINTQYF. CDR3 nucleotides: TGTGCCAGCAGTTTGCTTACGTTGACAGGGATAAATACGCAGTATTTT.

This sequence joins TRBV23-1 and TRBJ2-7; possible D gene TRBD1, 6 bases. TRBV23-1 is identified as an open reading frame with a role that is uncertain. With 7 bases removed from V and 1 base from J, the gap between germline ends came to 11 bases. The CDR3 runs to 13 residues. CDR3 coding DNA: TGCGCCAGCAACCACAGGGAGTCCTACGAGCAGTACTTC. Translating gives CASNHRESYEQYF.

The chain is built from TRBV28 and TRBJ2-3, with 7 positions matching TRBD1. Germline assignment: CDR1 MDHEN and CDR2 SYDVKM. This CDR3 has 17 amino acids. V was pared by 5 bases and J by 5 bases, with 16 bases of the junction left unmatched. For the CDR3, the DNA is TGTGCCAGCAGTCAGATAGGCAAAAAGACAGGGAGAGATACGCAGTATTTT. Translating it yields CASSQIGKKTGRDTQYF.